A selection of T cell receptor beta chains follows, all from one sample in a study of blood T cell repertoires in COVID-19. Generated by immunoSEQ multiplex PCR, the TCRdb table keeps only in-frame clones and is missing some. The data show some 130,000 clones, roughly 86% seen once. What was sequenced was peripheral blood. Source of these receptors: a woman in her sixties or seventies with COVID-19, enrolled during active disease. Each CDR3 is given with its conserved first and last residue.

>TRBJ2-1|TRBV6-6
CASRGAFGGEQEQFF
>TRBJ1-3|TRBV2
CASSAVRGGNTIYF
>TRBJ1-3|TRBV30
CAWHRGGNTIYF
>TRBJ2-6|TRBV27
CASTGTGVSGANVLTF
>TRBJ2-1|TRBV6-6
CASSPTSRSSYNEQFF
>TRBJ2-5|TRBV5-1
CASRGVGTGQETQYF
>TRBJ2-1|TRBV10-3
CAALRTSGGANEQFF
>TRBJ1-6|TRBV28
CASSLSTRNSPLHF
>TRBJ1-1|TRBV7-2
CASSPRGQNTEAFF
>TRBJ2-5|TRBV5-4
CASSLGTTKETQYF
>TRBJ1-2|TRBV5-1
CASSLGGAGNYGYTF
>TRBJ2-7|TRBV14
CASSHRTVKQYF
>TRBJ2-2|TRBV15
CATSRDSAGELFF
>TRBJ1-5|TRBV28
CASSLQYSNQPQHF
>TRBJ1-1|TRBV5-4
CASSLVGGGNTEAFF
>TRBJ2-1|TRBV5-6
CASSLLSGQNYNEQFF
>TRBJ2-6|TRBV27
CASSLSGYEYSGANVLTF
>TRBJ2-1|TRBV2
CASRPGTSGGAAYNEQFF
>TRBJ1-1|TRBV3-1/TRBV3-2
CASTASGKKNTEAFF
>TRBJ1-6|TRBV28
CASRGRKGAPPNSPLHF
>TRBJ2-5|TRBV5-1
CASSERTDQETQYF
>TRBJ1-5|TRBV18
CTSSAEYNQPQHF
>TRBJ2-7|TRBV27
CASSAKMAGGAREQYF
>TRBJ1-5|TRBV21-1
CASSHERDQPQHF
>TRBJ2-7|TRBV9
CASSRASGQAVPYEQYF
>TRBJ1-4|TRBV9
CTSSVNPGQGAEKLFF
>TRBJ1-4|TRBV5-5
CASSLRTGGYEKLFF
>TRBJ1-5|TRBV10-3
CAISATTGTGNQPQHF
>TRBJ2-3|TRBV28
CASSLSDRASNTQYF
>TRBJ1-5|TRBV5-6
CASSLGDRVQPQHF
>TRBJ1-2|TRBV28
CASSLQHRDNYGYTF
>TRBJ2-5|TRBV9
CASSSSGGRQETQYF